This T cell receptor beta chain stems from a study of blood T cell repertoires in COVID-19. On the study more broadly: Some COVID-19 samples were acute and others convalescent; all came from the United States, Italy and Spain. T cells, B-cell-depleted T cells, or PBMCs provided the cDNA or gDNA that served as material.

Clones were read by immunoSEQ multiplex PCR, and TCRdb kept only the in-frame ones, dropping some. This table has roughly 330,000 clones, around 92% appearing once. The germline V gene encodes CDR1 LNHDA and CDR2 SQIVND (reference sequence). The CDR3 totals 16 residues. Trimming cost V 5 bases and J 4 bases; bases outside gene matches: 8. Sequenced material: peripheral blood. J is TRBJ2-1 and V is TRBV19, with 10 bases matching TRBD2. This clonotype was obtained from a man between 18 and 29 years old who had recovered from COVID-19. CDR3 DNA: TGTGCCAGTAGTCGACTAGCGGGCAGCTTGTACAATGAGCAGTTCTTC. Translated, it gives CASSRLAGSLYNEQFF.